Presented here are 17 T cell receptor beta chains from one specimen sequenced in a study of T cells in Graves' hyperthyroidism and ophthalmopathy. Template material for amplifying TCR beta CDR3 regions consisted of RNA transcripts. The HTBI primer set drove a first-round RT-PCR of the TCR CDR3. TCRdb redid the calling of the multiplex PCR reads with MiXCR, one entry per CDR3 protein. The sample has roughly 500,000 distinct CDR3 sequences, about 24% seen once. The sequenced sample consisted of blood. Source of these receptors: a woman under 40 with Graves' ophthalmopathy.

The genes are TRBV28 and TRBJ2-7; the D gene is possibly TRBD1 (8 bases). Germline V gene data show CDR1 as MDHEN and CDR2 as SYDVKM. The V end was cut by 5 bases, the J end by 6 bases, with 23 bases between. CDR3 length: 16 residues. The CDR3 sequence: CASSEQGERETGEQYF. DNA of the CDR3: TGTGCCAGCAGTGAACAGGGGGAGCGGGAAACGGGCGAGCAGTACTTC.

This clonotype was counted many times. The chain joins TRBV27 to TRBJ2-7; TRBD2 matches 8 bases. CDR3 size: 14 residues. Germline V CDR1 and CDR2: MNHEY, SMNVEV (reference sequence). With V trimmed by 3 bases and J by 5 bases, 6 bases remained unmatched. CDR3 sequence reads: CASSLERGIDEQYF. CDR3 sequence (DNA): TGTGCCAGCAGTTTGGAGCGGGGGATCGACGAGCAGTACTTC.

With regard to this clonotype: Sequence at one end of the junction differs from germline and may be a read error. This chain uses TRBV29-1 with TRBJ1-1; 8 bases are a match to TRBD1. The CDR3 consists of 10 residues. Germline V gene data show CDR1 as SQVTM and CDR2 as ANQGSEA. CDR3 DNA sequence: TGCAGCGGTGAACAGGGGGGAGCTTTCTTT. Translated, it gives CSGEQGGAFF.

The table lists this clonotype with a count of one. The genes are TRBV19 and TRBJ2-7; 7 bases are a match to TRBD2. This CDR3 has 12 amino acids. CDR1 LNHDA and CDR2 SQIVND come from the germline V gene (reference sequence). With V trimmed by 7 bases and J by 9 bases, 9 bases remained unmatched. The CDR3 protein is CASMTPSGGQYF. In DNA form, the CDR3 reads TGTGCCAGTATGACTCCATCGGGAGGGCAGTACTTC.

This clonotype was seen ten or more times. This rearrangement joins TRBV5-1 to TRBJ2-5; perhaps TRBD2 as D (6 bases). This CDR3 is 14 amino acids long. Germline CDR1 reads SGHRS; CDR2 reads YFSETQ. With 3 bases removed from V and 5 bases from J, the gap between germline ends came to 14 bases. The CDR3 loop reads CASSSGTLGETQYF. CDR3 nucleotide sequence: TGCGCCAGCAGCTCAGGGACTCTGGGTGAGACCCAGTACTTC.

In this sample, this clonotype turned up many times. This sequence joins TRBV20-1 and TRBJ2-7; D perhaps matches TRBD1 (7 bases). Trimming shortened V by 6 bases and J by 3 bases, and 18 bases separated the two germline ends. In germline, CDR1 is DFQATT, CDR2 SNEGSKA (reference sequence). This CDR3 comprises 14 residues. The chain's CDR3 is CSAPFAGQHYEQYF. CDR3 coding DNA: TGCAGTGCCCCGTTCGCGGGACAGCACTACGAGCAGTACTTC.

This clonotype has ten or more counts. The chain joins TRBV24-1 to TRBJ1-2, with TRBD1 matching over 10 bases. This CDR3 is 17 amino acids long. Germline V gene sequence: CDR1 KGHDR, CDR2 SFDVKD. V lost 5 bases, J lost 3 bases, and 11 bases stayed unmatched. The CDR3 region has the DNA TGTGCCACCAGTGGCCCCCTGACAGGGGGCACGTACTATGGCTACACCTTC. Its translation is CATSGPLTGGTYYGYTF.

The sample holds many counts of this clonotype. The chain combines TRBV7-2 with TRBJ1-2, with 8 bases lining up with TRBD1. V lost 2 bases and J lost 8; bases outside the gene matches: 10. There are 15 residues in the CDR3. Germline V gives CDR1 SGHTA, CDR2 FQGNSA. CDR3 protein: CASSLTGQGYRGYTF. In DNA form, the CDR3 reads TGTGCCAGCAGCTTAACCGGACAGGGCTATCGGGGCTACACCTTC.

Only one count was recorded for this clonotype. The V call is TRBV6-1, the J call TRBJ2-5; D not certain. V was cut by 8 bases and J by 1 base, with 14 bases left in between. CDR1 is MNHNS and CDR2 is SASEGT in the germline V gene. This CDR3 region has 14 residues. The CDR3 sequence: CASREIGRQETQYF. As DNA, the CDR3 is TGTGCCAGCCGAGAGATAGGACGCCAAGAGACCCAGTACTTC.

The chain is built from TRBV7-2 and TRBJ1-2, with D perhaps matching TRBD1 (6 bases). Trimming removed 0 bases from V and 8 bases from J, with 10 bases in between. This CDR3 comprises 13 residues. The germline CDR1 and CDR2 sequences are SGHTA and FQGNSA. CDR3 nucleotide sequence: TGTGCCAGCAGCTTAGCCCACAGGGACGGCTACACCTTC. This sequence encodes CASSLAHRDGYTF. The full variable domain, with the rest looked up from reference TRBV7-2 and TRBJ1-2, is GAGVSQSPSNKVTEKGKDVELRCDPISGHTALYWYRQSLGQGLEFLIYFQGNSAPDKSGLPSDRFSAERTGGSVSTLTIQRTQQEDSAVYLCASSLAHRDGYTFGSGTRLTVV.

This clonotype was observed a handful of times. The chain uses TRBV6-1 and TRBJ2-2; D might be TRBD2 (7 bases). V lost 5 bases, J lost 5 bases, and 15 bases lay in between. Germline V gene sequence: CDR1 MNHNS, CDR2 SASEGT. CDR3 length: 15 amino acids. The CDR3 bases are TGTGCCAGCAGTCCTGCGGGGGCTATTACCGGGGAGCTGTTTTTT. It encodes CASSPAGAITGELFF.

This clonotype was counted only a few times. This chain connects TRBV6-1 to TRBJ2-5; D is undetermined. Germline V gene data show CDR1 as MNHNS and CDR2 as SASEGT. The V end lost 10 bases, the J end lost 5 bases, and 8 bases lay between the germline ends. The CDR3 is made up of 10 amino acids. CDR3 amino acids: CATLEETQYF. CDR3 coding DNA: TGTGCCACCCTGGAGGAGACCCAGTACTTC.

The gene calls are TRBV6-5 and TRBJ2-7, with D unresolved. The CDR3 runs to 15 residues. V gave up 2 bases and J gave up 3 bases, with 14 bases separating them. The germline gives CDR1 MNHEY, CDR2 SVGAGI. CDR3 DNA sequence: TGTGCCAGCAGTTACATTGTCTCCCCGAGCTACGAGCAGTACTTC. Its translation: CASSYIVSPSYEQYF.

This clonotype appeared once. The chain employs TRBV6-2 or TRBV6-3 and TRBJ1-2; D is ambiguous. The CDR3 loop spans 14 amino acids. V lost 5 bases to trimming and J lost 8 bases, with 18 bases between them. Germline loops: CDR1 MNHEY, CDR2 SVGEGT. The CDR3, as DNA: TGTGCCAGCAGTGTGACCCTGGTAAACGGGGGCTACACCTTC. The encoded protein is CASSVTLVNGGYTF.

This chain joins TRBV27 and TRBJ1-1; a weak D match, TRBD1 (6 bases). Deletions cut 9 bases from V and 3 bases from J, with 14 bases between. The CDR3 is 13 residues long. The germline gives CDR1 MNHEY, CDR2 SMNVEV (reference sequence). The CDR3 DNA is TGTGCCAGTCCCGAAGGGGGGGACACTGAAGCTTTCTTT. This gives the protein CASPEGGDTEAFF.

This clonotype was picked up many times. The CDR3 bases are TGCAGCGTTGACCGGGGAAGCTCTGGGGCCAACGTCCTGACTTTC. It is translated as CSVDRGSSGANVLTF. The chain links TRBV29-1 to TRBJ2-6; possibly TRBD2 for D (5 bases). Trimming took off 3 bases at V and 0 bases at J, with 9 bases between the two ends. Germline lookup yields CDR1 SQVTM and CDR2 ANQGSEA. The CDR3 is 15 residues long.

This chain uses TRBV15 with TRBJ2-7, with 8 bases fitting TRBD1. The trim removed 0 bases at V and 2 bases at J, leaving 3 bases unmatched. Per the germline V gene, CDR1 is LNHNV and CDR2 is YYDKDF (reference sequence). This CDR3 spans 15 amino acids. The CDR3: CATSRDQGATYEQYF. For the CDR3, the DNA is TGTGCCACCAGCAGAGATCAGGGGGCCACCTACGAGCAGTACTTC.